The 28 T cell receptor beta chains below come from one sample, sequenced in a study of CD8 T cells in Susac syndrome. Reverse transcription used about 0.5 to 1 ug RNA and random hexamers. Each CDR3 protein is one row after TCRdb ran MiXCR on the immunoSEQ multiplex PCR reads. The sample has tens of thousands of distinct CDR3 sequences; 93% are singletons. What was sequenced was CD4+ T cells from PBMCs. Receptors originate from a human donor with Susac syndrome.

The CDR3: CAIGTAYEQYF. In DNA form, the CDR3 reads TGTGCCATCGGGACGGCCTACGAGCAGTACTTC. The chain uses TRBV10-3 and TRBJ2-7; D is perhaps TRBD1 or TRBD2 (5 bases each). Germline V gene data show CDR1 as ENHRY and CDR2 as SYGVKD. This CDR3 has 11 amino acids. V was pared by 8 bases and J by 2 bases, with 7 bases between.

This clonotype was detected once. V usage is TRBV7-2 and J usage is TRBJ2-1, with no clear D. V was shortened by 3 bases and J by 6 bases, with 9 bases between the two germline ends. The CDR3 is made up of 13 amino acids. Germline lookup yields CDR1 SGHTA and CDR2 FQGNSA. The CDR3 loop is CASSLTLVNEQFF. The CDR3 DNA sequence: TGTGCCAGCAGCTTGACCCTAGTCAATGAGCAGTTCTTC. The full variable domain, with the rest looked up from reference TRBV7-2 and TRBJ2-1, is GAGVSQSPSNKVTEKGKDVELRCDPISGHTALYWYRQSLGQGLEFLIYFQGNSAPDKSGLPSDRFSAERTGGSVSTLTIQRTQQEDSAVYLCASSLTLVNEQFFGPGTRLTVL.

The gene calls are TRBV20-1 and TRBJ1-1; no definite D call. This CDR3 has 11 residues. Germline CDR1 DFQATT, CDR2 SNEGSKA (reference sequence). V dropped 4 bases and J dropped 8 bases, with 11 bases sitting between them. CDR3 in DNA: TGCAGTGCTACAGGACCGGACGAAGCTTTCTTT. It encodes CSATGPDEAFF.

This CDR3 is CASSPPGTSIYGDTDTQYF. The CDR3 coding sequence is TGTGCCAGCAGCCCCCCCGGGACTAGCATTTACGGCGACACAGATACGCAGTATTTT. The J gene is TRBJ2-3, the V gene TRBV3-1, with 9 positions matching TRBD2. Germline-derived CDR1 and CDR2 are LGHDT and YNNKEL (reference sequence). The length of the CDR3 is 19 residues. V lost 4 bases to trimming and J lost 2 bases; unmatched junction nucleotides: 16.

The V gene is TRBV4-1, the J gene TRBJ1-1; D possibly corresponds to TRBD1 (5 bases). Germline V gene sequence: CDR1 MGHRA, CDR2 YSYEKL. The CDR3 extends over 20 amino acids. Between the trimmed V and J ends, which lost 0 bases and 5 bases, there was a span of 28 bases. Here the CDR3 reads CASSQDGLRASKGRSTEAFF. The CDR3 nucleotides read TGCGCCAGCAGCCAAGATGGGCTTCGTGCCAGTAAGGGACGAAGTACTGAAGCTTTCTTT.

The chain joins TRBV29-1 to TRBJ1-5; D ambiguous. This CDR3 comprises 12 residues. The germline gives CDR1 SQVTM, CDR2 ANQGSEA. V gave up 7 bases and J gave up 5 bases, with 12 bases separating them. The CDR3: CSARNGDQPQHF. CDR3 DNA: TGCAGCGCGCGAAACGGGGATCAGCCCCAGCATTTT. Full variable domain (outside the CDR3, taken from reference TRBV29-1 and TRBJ1-5): SAVISQKPSRDICQRGTSLTIQCQVDSQVTMMFWYRQQPGQSLTLIATANQGSEATYESGFVIDKFPISRPNLTFSTLTVSNMSPEDSSIYLCSARNGDQPQHFGDGTRLSIL.

The V call is TRBV7-8, the J call TRBJ2-1; 12 nucleotides agree with TRBD2. The CDR3 runs 16 residues. With 1 base clipped from V and 4 bases from J, the junction kept 2 bases outside the gene matches. Germline V gene sequence: CDR1 SGHVS, CDR2 FQNEAQ. CDR3 amino acids: CASSLETSGGYNEQFF. The CDR3 region has the DNA TGTGCCAGCAGCTTAGAGACTAGCGGGGGTTACAATGAGCAGTTCTTC.

This sequence joins TRBV12-3 or TRBV12-4 and TRBJ1-2, with a possible D match to TRBD1 (5 bases). V lost 5 bases to trimming and J lost 7 bases, with 17 bases between them. This CDR3 spans 14 amino acids. As DNA, the CDR3 is TGTGCCAGCAGTATCCGGGACCTGAGCGGTGGCTACACCTTC. It yields the protein CASSIRDLSGGYTF.

This chain joins TRBV3-1 and TRBJ2-2; possible D gene TRBD1, 6 bases. This CDR3 comprises 16 residues. CDR1 is LGHDT and CDR2 is YNNKEL in the germline V gene (reference sequence). Between the trimmed V and J ends, which lost 0 bases and 5 bases, there was a span of 13 bases. For the CDR3, the DNA is TGTGCCAGCAGCCAAGACCGAGCACAGGGTACCGGGGAGCTGTTTTTT. Residues: CASSQDRAQGTGELFF.

The chain combines TRBV6-5 with TRBJ1-5, with 7 bases aligning to TRBD1. Per the germline V gene, CDR1 is MNHEY and CDR2 is SVGAGI. Trimming took 4 bases from V and 7 from J; bases not matched to a gene: 7. There are 14 residues in the CDR3. The chain's CDR3 is CASSSRTGLQPQHF. Here the CDR3 DNA reads TGTGCCAGCAGTTCCCGGACAGGATTGCAGCCCCAGCATTTT.

V gene TRBV7-9 combines with J gene TRBJ1-6; D is ambiguous. Trimming removed 1 base at V and 7 bases at J, with 8 bases between. The CDR3 is made up of 14 amino acids. The V gene's germline CDR1 is SEHNR and CDR2 FQNEAQ (reference sequence). The CDR3 loop reads CASSLVVSNSPLHF. CDR3 nucleotides: TGTGCCAGCAGCTTAGTTGTCAGCAATTCACCCCTCCACTTT.

The chain employs TRBV14 and TRBJ2-5; 9 positions match TRBD2. CDR1 and CDR2 (germline): SGHDN, FVKESK. This CDR3 comprises 15 residues. J lost 2 bases, V lost 4 bases, and 5 bases had no gene match. The CDR3 region is CASSLLAGRQETQYF. CDR3 DNA sequence: TGTGCCAGCAGCCTACTAGCGGGCCGACAAGAGACCCAGTACTTC.

This clonotype appeared a single time. The J gene is TRBJ2-7, the V gene TRBV3-1; possible D gene TRBD2, 5 bases. The CDR3 runs 14 residues. V was trimmed by 4 bases and J by 6 bases, leaving 16 bases between them. Germline V gene data show CDR1 as LGHDT and CDR2 as YNNKEL (reference sequence). CDR3 residues: CASSPPGSDGEQYF. The CDR3 nucleotides read TGTGCCAGCAGCCCCCCGGGGTCAGACGGCGAGCAGTACTTC.

The chain couples TRBV3-1 to TRBJ2-5; TRBD2 might be the D (6 bases). The CDR3 length is 13 residues. Germline V gene sequence: CDR1 LGHDT, CDR2 YNNKEL (reference sequence). Between the trimmed V and J ends, which lost 1 base and 3 bases, there was a span of 6 bases. This chain's CDR3 is CASSQGGKETQYF. CDR3 bases: TGTGCCAGCAGCCAAGGCGGGAAAGAGACCCAGTACTTC.

V gene TRBV11-2 combines with J gene TRBJ2-1; either TRBD1 or TRBD2 may fit D (5 bases each). The CDR3 contains 12 residues. Trimming took off 7 bases at V and 9 bases at J, with 13 bases between the two ends. Germline values: CDR1 SGHAT, CDR2 FQNNGV. CDR3 in DNA: TGTGCCAGCACCACTCCGAGGGGTGAGCAGTTCTTC. Its translation is CASTTPRGEQFF.

The rearrangement uses TRBV5-1 and TRBJ2-4, with D tentatively TRBD2 (6 bases). V lost 4 bases and J 0 bases, leaving 14 bases between the germline ends. Germline V CDR1 and CDR2: SGHRS, YFSETQ. This CDR3 is 16 amino acids long. The CDR3 loop reads CASSPTSYLAKNIQYF. CDR3 in DNA: TGCGCCAGCAGCCCTACTAGCTACCTAGCCAAAAACATTCAGTACTTC.

The chain recombines TRBV6-5 with TRBJ2-2; D is possibly TRBD2 (5 bases). Germline CDR1 is MNHEY and CDR2 is SVGAGI. The V end was cut by 7 bases, the J end by 7 bases, with 10 bases between. CDR3 length equals 12 residues. DNA of the CDR3: TGTGCCAGCATTCGGGATGACGGGGAGCTGTTTTTT. It codes for CASIRDDGELFF.

This chain connects TRBV20-1 to TRBJ2-3, with D unclear. V lost 3 bases and J lost 10, with 14 bases in between. There are 12 residues in the CDR3. Germline CDR1 is DFQATT and CDR2 is SNEGSKA (reference sequence). CDR3: CSASAVARAQYF. The CDR3, as DNA: TGCAGTGCTAGCGCAGTCGCAAGGGCGCAGTATTTT.

This clonotype was observed a few times. This sequence joins TRBV24-1 and TRBJ2-3; TRBD2 matches at 9 bases. Germline V gene lookup returns CDR1 KGHDR and CDR2 SFDVKD. The V and J ends lost 6 bases and 7 bases, in that order; junction bases with no gene match: 7. This CDR3 is built from 14 residues. The CDR3 reads CATSPGTSSYTQYF. CDR3 DNA sequence: TGTGCCACCAGTCCCGGGACTAGCAGCTATACGCAGTATTTT.

The chain recombines TRBV6-6 with TRBJ1-2; unclear D gene. The CDR3 consists of 11 residues. Trimming left V 2 bases short and J 8 bases short, with 6 bases between. Germline CDR1 reads MNHNY; CDR2 reads SVGAGI (reference sequence). CDR3 region: CASSYGTGYTF. The CDR3 DNA reads TGTGCCAGCAGTTACGGCACAGGCTACACCTTC.

The chain recombines TRBV5-1 with TRBJ1-2, with a possible D match to TRBD1 (5 bases). The CDR3 consists of 14 residues. Looked up from germline, CDR1 is SGHRS and CDR2 is YFSETQ. V dropped 0 bases and J dropped 6 bases, with 12 bases sitting between them. CDR3 DNA: TGCGCCAGCAGCTTGGTAGAGGGGATGGATGGCTACACCTTC. This encodes CASSLVEGMDGYTF.

This clonotype occurred once. The rearrangement links TRBV25-1 to TRBJ2-7; 7 positions agree with TRBD1. From germline, CDR1 is MGHDK and CDR2 SYGVNS. Unmatched junction bases numbered 9, after V lost 4 bases and J lost 3 bases. CDR3 length: 15 amino acids. The CDR3 sequence is CASSAAGTADYEQYF. The DNA of the CDR3 is TGTGCCAGCAGTGCAGCCGGGACAGCCGACTACGAGCAGTACTTC.

The rearrangement joins TRBV19 to TRBJ1-5; no reliable D call. Germline V gene lookup returns CDR1 LNHDA and CDR2 SQIVND (reference sequence). The ends were cut back, 8 bases at V and 1 base at J, with 12 bases in the middle. The CDR3 consists of 14 residues. CDR3 sequence reads: CASRRLESNQPQHF. CDR3 in DNA: TGTGCCAGTCGCAGGCTTGAGAGCAATCAGCCCCAGCATTTT.

DNA of the CDR3: TGCGCCAGCAGCTTGGAGGGTTACTCCTACGAGCAGTACTTC. Amino acid sequence: CASSLEGYSYEQYF. The J gene is TRBJ2-7, the V gene TRBV5-1; no clear D. Germline values: CDR1 SGHRS, CDR2 YFSETQ. V lost 0 bases to trimming and J lost 0 bases, with 7 bases between them. The CDR3 consists of 14 residues.

CDR3 region: CASSLRMGNEQFF. The CDR3, as DNA: TGTGCCAGCAGTTTAAGAATGGGAAATGAGCAGTTCTTC. This sequence joins TRBV27 and TRBJ2-1; D call uncertain. The V gene lost 2 bases and the J gene lost 7 bases, with 9 bases spanning the gap. Germline values: CDR1 MNHEY, CDR2 SMNVEV (reference sequence). The CDR3 consists of 13 residues.

The V call is TRBV7-2, the J call TRBJ2-7; D unclear. Germline V gene sequence: CDR1 SGHTA, CDR2 FQGNSA. V gave up 2 bases and J gave up 3 bases, with 11 bases separating them. CDR3 length: 14 residues. The CDR3 sequence: CASSLRQFGYEQYF. The DNA for the CDR3 is TGTGCCAGCAGCTTAAGGCAGTTTGGCTACGAGCAGTACTTC. Full variable domain (outside the CDR3, taken from reference TRBV7-2 and TRBJ2-7): GAGVSQSPSNKVTEKGKDVELRCDPISGHTALYWYRQSLGQGLEFLIYFQGNSAPDKSGLPSDRFSAERTGGSVSTLTIQRTQQEDSAVYLCASSLRQFGYEQYFGPGTRLTVT.

The chain uses TRBV6-2 or TRBV6-3 and TRBJ2-5; 13 positions agree with TRBD2. The CDR3 spans 14 residues. Germline trimming cut 5 bases from V and 3 bases from J; bases unmatched to any gene: 0. Germline V gives CDR1 MNHEY, CDR2 SVGEGT. The CDR3: CASSGLAGEETQYF. As DNA, the CDR3 is TGTGCCAGCAGTGGACTAGCGGGAGAAGAGACCCAGTACTTC.

This chain joins TRBV29-1 and TRBJ2-5; 11 positions match TRBD1. The CDR3 length is 15 residues. After removal of 7 bases from V and 0 bases from J, the junction contained 7 bases not matched to a gene. Germline values: CDR1 SQVTM, CDR2 ANQGSEA. CDR3 DNA sequence: TGCAGCGCAAGCCGGGACAGGGGGTACCAAGAGACCCAGTACTTC. This codes for CSASRDRGYQETQYF.